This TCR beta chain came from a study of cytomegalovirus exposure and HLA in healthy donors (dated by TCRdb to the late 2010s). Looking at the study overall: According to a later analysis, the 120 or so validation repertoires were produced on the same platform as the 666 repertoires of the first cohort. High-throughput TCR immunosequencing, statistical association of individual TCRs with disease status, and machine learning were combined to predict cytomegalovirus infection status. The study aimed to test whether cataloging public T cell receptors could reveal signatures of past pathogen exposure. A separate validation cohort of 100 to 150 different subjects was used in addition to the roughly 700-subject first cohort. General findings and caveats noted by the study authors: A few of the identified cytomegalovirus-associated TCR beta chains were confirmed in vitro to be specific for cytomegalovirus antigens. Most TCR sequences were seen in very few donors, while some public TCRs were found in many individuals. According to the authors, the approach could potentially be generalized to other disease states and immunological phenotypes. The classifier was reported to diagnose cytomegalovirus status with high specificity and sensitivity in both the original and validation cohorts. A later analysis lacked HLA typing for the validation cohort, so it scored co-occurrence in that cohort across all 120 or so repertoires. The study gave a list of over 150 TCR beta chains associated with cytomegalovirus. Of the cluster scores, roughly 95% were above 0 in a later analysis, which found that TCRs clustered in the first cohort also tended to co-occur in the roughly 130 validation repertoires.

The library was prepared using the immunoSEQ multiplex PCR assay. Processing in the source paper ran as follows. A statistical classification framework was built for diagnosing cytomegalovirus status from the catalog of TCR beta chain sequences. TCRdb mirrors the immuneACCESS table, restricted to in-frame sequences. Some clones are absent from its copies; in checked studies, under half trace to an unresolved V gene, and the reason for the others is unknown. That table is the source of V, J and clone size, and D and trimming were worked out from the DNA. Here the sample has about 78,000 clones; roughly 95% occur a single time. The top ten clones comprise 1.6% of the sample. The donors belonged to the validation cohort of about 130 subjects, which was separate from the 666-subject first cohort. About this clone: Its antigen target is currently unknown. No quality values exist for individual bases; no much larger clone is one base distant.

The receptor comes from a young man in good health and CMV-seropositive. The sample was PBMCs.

The CDR3 region has the sequence CASTPGGSYGYTF. The sequence in DNA is TGTGCCAGTACCCCGGGGGGAAGCTATGGCTACACCTTC. This chain is built from TRBV19 and TRBJ1-2; the D gene is possibly TRBD1, with 5 bases matching. The germline V gene (reference sequence) yields LNHDA for CDR1 and SQIVND for CDR2. The CDR3 holds 13 amino acids from the cysteine to the phenylalanine. Only the CDR3 part of the read is kept: 39 bases, read in frame from the first base. V drops 7 bases and J drops 4 bases, leaving 13 bases in between.